This paragraph covers one T cell receptor beta chain sequence. Its antigen remains unidentified. Nothing much larger sits one base from this clone, and base qualities are not available. The library relied on the immunoSEQ multiplex PCR assay. For the multiplex PCR, a mixture combining 60 forward primers for TCR Vbeta segments and 13 reverse primers for TCR Jbeta segments was used. Amplification of the CDR3 region of rearranged TCR beta genes was performed with a multiplex PCR assay on genomic DNA. The Illumina HiSeq System was used to sequence the amplified TCR beta libraries as 87-base-pair reads. In the source study's methods: Across the 500 to 750 repertoires, a later analysis counted roughly 77 million unique TCR beta chains, 9 million to 14 million of which were shared by at least two donors. To remove PCR and sequencing errors, raw reads were error-corrected and collapsed into unique sequences using a nearest-neighbor algorithm that merged closely related sequences. CDR3 sequences were aligned to IMGT reference sequences to assign V, D and J gene segments. For a sequence to be retained, a match of at least six nucleotides was required to both a V gene segment and a J gene segment. A rearrangement counted as productive if the CDR3 had no stop codons and remained in frame with V and J, and every other rearrangement counted as non-productive. Following IMGT convention, CDR3 was defined as the stretch from the second conserved V-encoded cysteine to the conserved J-encoded phenylalanine. Sequences without an unambiguous match to a single V gene segment were excluded from the earlier analysis of 450 to 650 of the donors. An earlier analysis of a few hundred of the donors classified V segments as functional when productive rearrangements were above 56.7% and as segregating when the standard deviation between donors was above 5%. A statistical classification framework was built for diagnosing cytomegalovirus status from the catalog of TCR beta chain sequences. A later analysis assigned V and J genes by comparing TCR nucleotide sequences with IMGT/GENE-DB human TR gene sequences. In a later analysis, CDR3 sequences and most-parsimonious VDJ recombination scenarios were assigned using the TCRdist pipeline. In a later analysis, every TCR beta chain was defined by the combination of its CDR3 amino acid sequence and its V-gene family, and reads without a unique V-gene family were dropped. In a later analysis, nearly 600 highly shared, low-generation-probability nucleotide sequences were removed to address suspected cross-contamination and a sequencing artifact. A later analysis calculated a clonal expansion index for each public chain from normalized within-repertoire ranks of inferred template counts. A later analysis computed generation probabilities with a VDJ recombination model fitted to out-of-frame rearrangements, and checked the results against IGoR. Hypergeometric tests were used in a later analysis to score TCR-TCR, TCR-HLA and TCR-CMV co-occurrence, with a repertoire-size bias correction applied to the TCR pairs. To estimate false discovery rates, a later analysis permuted the HLA or CMV assignments 20 times. In a later analysis, co-occurring TCRs were grouped using DBSCAN, and TCRdist sequence similarity was added for clustering within HLA-allele-positive subsets. Co-occurrence clustering excluded repertoires with fewer than 30,000 or more than 120,000 public chains, plus five with anomalous nucleotide sharing. TCRdb holds this immuneACCESS table with in-frame rearrangements only. Some clones are missing; in checked studies, unresolved V genes explain under half, and the rest has no known cause. The D gene and trimming were derived from the DNA, and the V and J assignments and clone size from that table. The sample includes some 130,000 clones, with approximately 85% observed a single time. The top ten constitute about 11% of the sample.

In total, around 600 healthy bone marrow donors made up the cohort. At the time of sampling, all cohort members were nominally healthy, though unrecorded immune exposures were likely present. The donor was CMV seropositive and belonged to the group of over 250 seropositive cohort members. Each donor provided a peripheral blood sample, and peripheral blood mononuclear cells were used for TCR beta sequencing. Genomic DNA extraction from the blood cell samples was performed with the Qiagen DNeasy Blood Extraction Kit. The data were taken from a study of cytomegalovirus exposure and HLA in healthy donors (dated by TCRdb to 2016 to 2017). For the study in its entirety: In an earlier analysis of 450 to 750 of the donors, under 300 Gb of sequence data and just under 120 million unique TCR beta sequences from 180 million or so T cells were reported. The study used immunosequencing to profile the T cell repertoires of approximately 690 subjects and linked those repertoires to cytomegalovirus serostatus. A later analysis re-analyzed previously published TCR beta repertoires from 666 donors and added high-resolution HLA genotyping to study TCR occurrence patterns. The number of donors typed differed by locus, with about 629-630 for A, B, C, DRB1 and DQB1, roughly 550 for DQA1, 606 for DPA1, and some 440 for DPB1. To decide whether each TCR beta V gene segment behaved as functional or pseudogenic, an earlier analysis of fewer than 750 of the donors relied on high-throughput TCR beta sequencing. An early release covering about 600 HLA-typed donors comprised about 300 gigabases of sequencing data and roughly 85 million unique TCR sequences. The study aimed to test whether cataloging public T cell receptors could reveal signatures of past pathogen exposure. Donor age, sex, ethnicity and CMV serostatus were collected together with the repertoire data. Rather than drawing on any new phenotypic data, the later analysis identified candidate immune exposures from TCR beta sequences and the way those sequences occurred across donors. HLA typing covered class I and class II loci at four-digit resolution. In a later genetic analysis, genome-wide SNP genotypes for about 55% of the 666 donors were used, and that subset was treated as a discovery cohort. The genetic ancestry cluster associated with self-reported Caucasian donors included over 80% of the approximately 400 genotyped donors. To predict cytomegalovirus infection status, the study combined high-throughput TCR immunosequencing, statistical association of individual TCRs with disease status, and machine learning. Because of strong linkage in the cohort, roughly five DR-DQ haplotypes were treated as single units for association and clustering. In addition to the first cohort of about 650 subjects, a separate validation cohort of approximately 120 different subjects was used. Across 300 to 400 genotyped donors of the cohort, an average of roughly 250,000 unique TCR beta nucleotide sequences per donor were sequenced, and around 20% of those sequences were non-productive. All discovery cohort repertoires had been generated on a single sequencing platform. General conclusions and limits of the study: While some public TCRs were present in many individuals, most TCR sequences turned up only very rarely across donors. According to a later analysis, most CMV-associated TCR beta chains appeared to be HLA-restricted, and the HLA associations seemed to be driven largely by CMV exposure. Because some donors lacked HLA typing at each locus, the association tests relied only on the typed subset. Linkage disequilibrium might explain the correlated functional status among segregating V segments, but an unknown experimental factor could not be ruled out. In a later analysis, HLA-associated TCR beta chains showed more clonal expansion and lower generation probabilities than non-associated chains that were equally common. Some IMGT-functional V segments, including TRBV6-2 and TRBV6-3, could not be told apart with the 87-base-pair reads, so those segments were excluded. An earlier analysis of approximately 590 of the donors showed that most TCR beta V segments appeared in productive rearrangements either about 90% or about 30% of the time, which broadly matched IMGT annotations. It was suggested by the authors that the approach could potentially be generalized to other disease states and immunological phenotypes. The classifier was reported to diagnose cytomegalovirus status with high specificity and sensitivity in both the original and validation cohorts. Sequencing depth was assumed to be roughly uniform across donors in the presence/absence analyses, though that assumption may not hold. Because counts were too low, roughly 17 rarely observed V segments, including chromosome 9 orphons, were left out of the earlier analysis of 587 of the donors. In vitro tests confirmed that three of the cytomegalovirus-associated TCR beta chains recognize cytomegalovirus antigens. The cohort was sequenced for TCR beta chains only, and without alpha or paired-chain data the features that could be detected were limited. For the cohort, immune exposure information was limited to CMV serostatus. A further reported finding was that TCR beta sequences accurately predicted the HLA-A and HLA-B alleles for most subjects in the first cohort. According to a later analysis, TCR association rates differed among HLA loci, with DRB1 alleles showing the most associated TCRs and HLA-C alleles showing the fewest. Several of the top co-occurrence clusters appeared to be linked to parvovirus B19, influenza, CMV and Epstein-Barr virus, according to a later analysis. Compared with the roughly 700-donor mean, donors in an Asian-associated ancestry cluster had fewer N-insertions in productive TCRs, according to a later genetic analysis. Specific HLA alleles were associated with 16,951 TCR beta sequences at a false discovery rate of 0.05 in a later analysis. A group of highly shared sequence variants was considered likely to be a technical artifact of the sequencing pipeline. Strong co-occurrence of HLA alleles, especially DR and DQ, made assigning TCR associations to individual alleles difficult. An association between a missense DCLRE1C variant and V-gene and J-gene trimming of TCR beta chains was found in a later genetic analysis and replicated in an independent cohort. A total of roughly 160 TCR beta chains were listed by the study as associated with cytomegalovirus.

Clipping removes 5 bases from V and 5 bases from J, with 3 as the unmatched junction base count. Taken from the germline V gene, the CDR1 and CDR2 loops are SGHRS and YFSETQ. The CDR3 numbers 12 residues from cysteine through phenylalanine. The CDR3 DNA has 36 bases and is translated from base 1. Material: PBMCs. The sequence derives from a male donor in good health and CMV-seropositive. The chain employs TRBV5-1 and TRBJ2-7; the central 8 bases match TRBD2. The CDR3 here reads CASRGSGNEQYF. In nucleotide form, the sequence is TGCGCCAGCAGGGGTAGCGGGAACGAGCAGTACTTC.